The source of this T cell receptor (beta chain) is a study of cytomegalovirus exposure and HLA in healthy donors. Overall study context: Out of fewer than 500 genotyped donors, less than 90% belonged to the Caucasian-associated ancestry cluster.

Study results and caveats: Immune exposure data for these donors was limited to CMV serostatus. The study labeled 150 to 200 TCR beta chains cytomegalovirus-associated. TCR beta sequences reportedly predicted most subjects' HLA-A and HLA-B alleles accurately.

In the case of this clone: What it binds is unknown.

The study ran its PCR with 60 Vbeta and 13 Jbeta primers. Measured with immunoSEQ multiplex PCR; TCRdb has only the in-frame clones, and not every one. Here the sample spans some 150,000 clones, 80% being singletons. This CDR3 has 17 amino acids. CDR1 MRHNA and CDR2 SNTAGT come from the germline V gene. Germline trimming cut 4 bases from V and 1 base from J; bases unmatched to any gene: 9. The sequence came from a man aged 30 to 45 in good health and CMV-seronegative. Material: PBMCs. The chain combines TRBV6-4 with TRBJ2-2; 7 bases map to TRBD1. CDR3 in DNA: TGTGCCAGCAGTGTGGCCCTCCGACAGGGGAACACCGGGGAGCTGTTTTTT. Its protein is CASSVALRQGNTGELFF.